The TCR beta chain under discussion was sequenced for a study of blood T cell repertoires in COVID-19. This CDR3 has 16 residues. The V end lost 5 bases, the J end lost 0 bases, and 16 bases lay between the germline ends. Germline V lookup: CDR1 SGHVS, CDR2 FQNEAQ. Clones were sequenced by immunoSEQ multiplex PCR, and TCRdb holds only the in-frame ones, with some missing. Of about 440,000 clones listed, roughly nine tenths are singletons. Cohorts were based on clinical histories the participants reported. The sample consisted of PBMCs or T cells enriched from blood (not recorded which). The receptor comes from a woman aged 18-29 years with acute COVID-19. V usage is TRBV7-8 and J usage is TRBJ1-1; D possibly corresponds to TRBD1 (5 bases). Here the CDR3 reads CASSDARDRVNTEAFF. DNA of the CDR3: TGTGCCAGCAGCGACGCCAGGGATAGGGTGAACACTGAAGCTTTCTTT.